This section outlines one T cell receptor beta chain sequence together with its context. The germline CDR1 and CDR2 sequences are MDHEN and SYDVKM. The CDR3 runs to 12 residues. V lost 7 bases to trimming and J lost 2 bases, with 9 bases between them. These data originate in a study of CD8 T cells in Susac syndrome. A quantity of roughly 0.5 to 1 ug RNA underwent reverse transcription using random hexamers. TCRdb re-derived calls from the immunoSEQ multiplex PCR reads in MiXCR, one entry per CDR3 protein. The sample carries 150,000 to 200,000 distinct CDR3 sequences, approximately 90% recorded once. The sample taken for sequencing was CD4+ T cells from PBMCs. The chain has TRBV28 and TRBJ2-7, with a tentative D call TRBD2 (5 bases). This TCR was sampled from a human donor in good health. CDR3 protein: CASKATTYEQYF. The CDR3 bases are TGTGCCAGCAAGGCGACTACCTACGAGCAGTACTTC.